One and the same sample provided the 7 T cell receptor beta chains below, sequenced in a study of cytomegalovirus exposure and HLA in healthy donors. Clones were read by immunoSEQ multiplex PCR, and TCRdb kept only the in-frame ones, dropping some. Among fewer than 100,000 clones listed, just over 90% were seen once. Sequencing input: PBMCs. The receptors here all came from a man aged 30 to 45 in good health and CMV-seronegative.

This clone was seen a few times. The chain has TRBV2 and TRBJ1-4, with D unclear. This CDR3 has 15 amino acids. V was shortened by 1 base and J by 1 base, with 7 bases between the two germline ends. Per the germline V gene, CDR1 is SNHLY and CDR2 is FYNNEI. The CDR3 loop reads CASSEVRGTNEKLFF. DNA of the CDR3: TGTGCCAGCAGTGAAGTTCGGGGAACTAATGAAAAACTGTTTTTT.

This chain connects TRBV30 to TRBJ1-2; D call uncertain. Germline assignment: CDR1 GTSNPN and CDR2 SVGIG (reference sequence). This CDR3 contains 13 residues. V lost 0 bases, J lost 7 bases, and 12 bases lay in between. The CDR3 region is CAWSVGPGGGYTF. The CDR3 DNA is TGTGCCTGGAGTGTCGGTCCCGGTGGTGGCTACACCTTC.

V is TRBV5-4 and J is TRBJ1-5; TRBD1 matches at 7 bases. There are 13 residues in the CDR3. Germline V gene sequence: CDR1 SGHNT, CDR2 YYREEE (reference sequence). Unmatched junction bases numbered 5, after V lost 4 bases and J lost 7 bases. This chain's CDR3 is CASSEGAGQPQHF. The CDR3 DNA reads TGTGCCAGCAGCGAGGGGGCAGGACAGCCCCAGCATTTT.

V usage is TRBV28 and J usage is TRBJ2-5; no reliable D call. Germline V gene data show CDR1 as MDHEN and CDR2 as SYDVKM. The ends were cut back, 3 bases at V and 5 bases at J, with 10 bases in the middle. This CDR3 is 13 amino acids long. This CDR3 reads CASSFALRETQYF. CDR3 nucleotides: TGTGCCAGCAGTTTCGCCCTACGGGAGACCCAGTACTTC.

The genes are TRBV9 and TRBJ2-6; a possible D gene is TRBD1 (6 bases). The V gene lost 2 bases and the J gene lost 0 bases, with 24 bases spanning the gap. CDR3 length: 21 amino acids. Per the germline V gene, CDR1 is SGDLS and CDR2 is YYNGEE. CDR3: CASSVHALGRTEISGANVLTF. CDR3 DNA sequence: TGTGCCAGCAGCGTTCATGCTCTTGGTCGGACAGAAATCTCTGGGGCCAACGTCCTGACTTTC.

The chain combines TRBV27 with TRBJ2-7; TRBD2 aligns across 12 bases. Germline V gives CDR1 MNHEY, CDR2 SMNVEV (reference sequence). With 0 bases clipped from V and 2 bases from J, the junction kept 8 bases outside the gene matches. CDR3 length: 18 residues. CDR3 sequence reads: CASSLSWTSGDFTYEQYF. DNA for the CDR3: TGTGCCAGCAGTTTATCGTGGACTAGCGGGGACTTTACCTACGAGCAGTACTTC.

The chain joins TRBV28 to TRBJ2-5, with TRBD2 matching 13 bases. The CDR3 extends over 14 amino acids. Germline V gene lookup returns CDR1 MDHEN and CDR2 SYDVKM. V shed 6 bases and J 9 bases; nucleotides not matched to a gene: 7. The CDR3 loop is CASRGTSGALAQYF. The CDR3 nucleotides read TGTGCCAGCAGGGGGACTAGCGGGGCGTTGGCCCAGTACTTC.